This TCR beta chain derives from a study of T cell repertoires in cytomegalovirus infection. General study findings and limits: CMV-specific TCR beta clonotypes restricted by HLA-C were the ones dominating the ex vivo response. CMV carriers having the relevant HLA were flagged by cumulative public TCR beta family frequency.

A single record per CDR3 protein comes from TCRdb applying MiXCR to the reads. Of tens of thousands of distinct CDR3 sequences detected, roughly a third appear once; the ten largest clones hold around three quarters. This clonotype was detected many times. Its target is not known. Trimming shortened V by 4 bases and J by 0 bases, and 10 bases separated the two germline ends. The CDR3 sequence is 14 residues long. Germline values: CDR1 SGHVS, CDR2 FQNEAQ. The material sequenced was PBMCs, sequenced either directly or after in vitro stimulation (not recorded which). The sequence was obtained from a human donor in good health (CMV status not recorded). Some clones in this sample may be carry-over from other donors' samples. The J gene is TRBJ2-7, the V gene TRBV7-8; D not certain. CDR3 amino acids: CASSYDPSSYEQYF. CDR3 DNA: TGTGCCAGCAGCTACGACCCGAGCTCCTACGAGCAGTACTTC.